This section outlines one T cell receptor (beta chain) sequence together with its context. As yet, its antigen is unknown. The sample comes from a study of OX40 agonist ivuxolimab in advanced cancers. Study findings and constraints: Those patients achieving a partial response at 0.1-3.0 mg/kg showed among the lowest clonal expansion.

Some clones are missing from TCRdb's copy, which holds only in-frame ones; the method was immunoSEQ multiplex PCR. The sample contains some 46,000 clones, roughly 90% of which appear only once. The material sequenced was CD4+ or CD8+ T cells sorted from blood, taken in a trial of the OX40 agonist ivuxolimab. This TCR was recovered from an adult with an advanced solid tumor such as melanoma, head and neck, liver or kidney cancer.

The CDR3 loop is CASSSTSGFLGEQFF. DNA of the CDR3: TGTGCCAGCAGCTCGACTAGCGGGTTCCTCGGTGAGCAGTTCTTC. The chain uses TRBV9 and TRBJ2-1, with 10 bases fitting TRBD2. Per germline, CDR1 SGDLS and CDR2 YYNGEE. The CDR3 spans 15 residues. With 4 bases clipped from V and 9 bases from J, the junction kept 10 bases outside the gene matches.